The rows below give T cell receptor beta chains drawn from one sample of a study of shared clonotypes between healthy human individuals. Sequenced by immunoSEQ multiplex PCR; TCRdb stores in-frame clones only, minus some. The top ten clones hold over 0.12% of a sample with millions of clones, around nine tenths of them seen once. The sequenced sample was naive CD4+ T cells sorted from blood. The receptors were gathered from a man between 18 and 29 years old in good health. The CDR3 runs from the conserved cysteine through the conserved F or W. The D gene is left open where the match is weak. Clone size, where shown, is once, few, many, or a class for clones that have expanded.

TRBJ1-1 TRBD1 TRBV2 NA TGTGCCAGCATTACGGACAGGTCGGGAACTGAAGCTTTCTTT CASITDRSGTEAFF
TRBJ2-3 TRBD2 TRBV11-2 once TGTGCCAGCAGCCGCGCAGAGCGGGGAATCACAGATACGCAGTATTTT CASSRAERGITDTQYF
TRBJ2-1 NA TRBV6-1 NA TGTGCCAGCAGTCTTCCCCGGGGTGAGCAGTTCTTC CASSLPRGEQFF
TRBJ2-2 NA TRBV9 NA TGTGCCAGCAGCAGGACCTCGAACACCGGGGAGCTGTTTTTT CASSRTSNTGELFF
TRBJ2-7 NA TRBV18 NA TGTGCCAGCTCACCAACTTATACGGCGCGCTCCTACGAGCAGTACTTC CASSPTYTARSYEQYF
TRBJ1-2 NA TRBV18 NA TGTGCCAGCTCTCGTACTTCAGACTATGGCTACACCTTC CASSRTSDYGYTF
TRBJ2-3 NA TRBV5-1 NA TGCGCCAGCAGCCGGGACCCACACACAGATACGCAGTATTTT CASSRDPHTDTQYF
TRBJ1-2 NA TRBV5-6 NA TGTGCCAGCAGCTGGGGGGAGCTAAGACCGGGCCGAGGCTACACCTTC CASSWGELRPGRGYTF
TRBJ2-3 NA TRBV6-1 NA TGTGCCAGCATGTCGGTGGGGGTGGTCACAGATACGCAGTATTTT CASMSVGVVTDTQYF
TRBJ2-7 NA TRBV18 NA TGTGCCAGCTCACCAGGGGATTTCCTCTACGAGCAGTACTTC CASSPGDFLYEQYF
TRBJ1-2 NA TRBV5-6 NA TGTGCCAGCAGCCGCGGGATGGGTGGGTATGGCTACACCTTC CASSRGMGGYGYTF
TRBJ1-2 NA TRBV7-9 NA TGTGCCAGCAGCGGTGAGGGGGGTCCCTATGGCTACACCTTC CASSGEGGPYGYTF
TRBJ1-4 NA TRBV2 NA TGTGCCCTGAGCATCAAAGACCTGAATGAAAAACTGTTTTTT CALSIKDLNEKLFF
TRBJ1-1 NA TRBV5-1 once TGCGCCAGCAGCCCACAGGACAGTCCCTACACTGAAGCTTTCTTT CASSPQDSPYTEAFF
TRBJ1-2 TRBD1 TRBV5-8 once TGTGCCAGCAGCCCTTCGGACAGGGGAGGCTACACCTTC CASSPSDRGGYTF
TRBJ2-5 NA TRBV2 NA TGTGCCAGCAGTCAAAAGACCCAGTACTTC CASSQKTQYF
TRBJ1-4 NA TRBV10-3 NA TGTGCCATCAGTGAGTCGGGTACAAACGAAAAACTGTTTTTT CAISESGTNEKLFF
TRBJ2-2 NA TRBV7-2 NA TGTGCCAGCAGCTTAGGCGGGTTTGGGGAGCTGTTTTTT CASSLGGFGELFF
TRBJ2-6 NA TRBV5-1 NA TGCGCCAGCAGCTTGGCGGGGGCCTCTGGGGCCAACGTCCTGACTTTC CASSLAGASGANVLTF
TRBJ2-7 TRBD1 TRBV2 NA TGTGCCAGCCACCTGGGACAGAGTACCTACGAGCAGTACTTC CASHLGQSTYEQYF
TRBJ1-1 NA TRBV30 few TGTGCCTGGAGTGTAAGGGTGGACACTGAAGCTTTCTTT CAWSVRVDTEAFF
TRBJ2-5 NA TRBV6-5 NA TGTGCCAGCAGTTACGGTGGATCGCGGCAGACCCAGTACTTC CASSYGGSRQTQYF
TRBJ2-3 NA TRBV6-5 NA TGTGCCAGCAGTAACGGGGGAGTAGATACGCAGTATTTT CASSNGGVDTQYF
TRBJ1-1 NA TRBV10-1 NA TGCGCCAGCCGGGGAGCGAACACTGAAGCTTTCTTT CASRGANTEAFF
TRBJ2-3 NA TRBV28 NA TGTGCCAGCAGTTTAGTCGGACGCACAGATACGCAGTATTTT CASSLVGRTDTQYF
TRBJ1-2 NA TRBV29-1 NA TGCAGCGTTGAGGGTTTAGCAGGGTCAGGACCCTATGGCTACACCTTC CSVEGLAGSGPYGYTF
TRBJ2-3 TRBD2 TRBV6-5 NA TGTGCCAGCAGTTACGGGGAGCGGGACACAGATACGCAGTATTTT CASSYGERDTDTQYF
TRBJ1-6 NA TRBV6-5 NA TGTGCCAGCAGCGACACGAGCTCCTATAATTCACCCCTCCACTTT CASSDTSSYNSPLHF
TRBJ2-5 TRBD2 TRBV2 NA TGTGCCAGCAGTGCCGGGGGGCAAGAGACCCAGTACTTC CASSAGGQETQYF
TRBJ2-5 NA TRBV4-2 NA TGTGCCAGCAGCCAAGAGAAGGGAAGGGAGACCCAGTACTTC CASSQEKGRETQYF
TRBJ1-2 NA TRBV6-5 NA TGTGCCAGCAGTGAGGGGACTTCTAACTATGGCTACACCTTC CASSEGTSNYGYTF
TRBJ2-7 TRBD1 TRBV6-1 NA TGTGCCAGCAGTGAAACGGGACAGGGATCGTACGAGCAGTACTTC CASSETGQGSYEQYF